This TCR beta chain was observed in a study of control samples from healthy donors and cancer patients. Assay: immunoSEQ multiplex PCR; the TCRdb copy retains only in-frame clones and omits some. Here the sample spans tens of thousands of clones, more than 70% being singletons. CDR1 MDHEN and CDR2 SYDVKM come from the germline V gene. The V gene lost 2 bases and the J gene lost 7 bases, with 5 bases spanning the gap. The CDR3 consists of 12 residues. Specimen: PBMCs. The chain uses TRBV28 and TRBJ2-2; no definite D call. The receptor comes from a man aged 55 to 70 with colorectal cancer. The DNA for the CDR3 is TGTGCCAGCAGTTTAAAGATCGGGGAGCTGTTTTTT. Amino acid sequence: CASSLKIGELFF. The full variable domain, rest sourced from reference TRBV28 and TRBJ2-2, is DVKVTQSSRYLVKRTGEKVFLECVQDMDHENMFWYRQDPGLGLRLIYFSYDVKMKEKGDIPEGYSVSREKKERFSLILESASTNQTSMYLCASSLKIGELFFGEGSRLTVL.